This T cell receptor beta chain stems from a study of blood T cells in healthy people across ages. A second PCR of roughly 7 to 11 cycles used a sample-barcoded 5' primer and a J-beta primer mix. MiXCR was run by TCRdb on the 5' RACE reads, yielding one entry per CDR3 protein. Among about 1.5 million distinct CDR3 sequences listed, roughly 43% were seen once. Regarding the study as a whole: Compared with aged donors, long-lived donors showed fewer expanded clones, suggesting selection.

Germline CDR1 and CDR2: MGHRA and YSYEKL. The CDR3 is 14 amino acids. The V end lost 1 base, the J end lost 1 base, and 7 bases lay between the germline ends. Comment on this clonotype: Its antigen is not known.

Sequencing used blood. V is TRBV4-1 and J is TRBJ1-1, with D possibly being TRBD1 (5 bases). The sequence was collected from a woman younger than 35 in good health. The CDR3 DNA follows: TGCGCCAGCAGCCAAGCTGGACAGAACACTGAAGCTTTCTTT. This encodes CASSQAGQNTEAFF.